The 26 T cell receptor beta chains listed next were all sequenced from one sample in a study of cytomegalovirus exposure and HLA in healthy donors. PCR used 60 Vbeta primers and 13 Jbeta primers. Measured with immunoSEQ multiplex PCR; TCRdb has only the in-frame clones, and not every one. The table shows roughly 100,000 clones, with over 70% occurring only once. The sequenced sample consisted of PBMCs. These receptors were obtained from a male donor in good health and CMV-seropositive.

This chain uses TRBV27 with TRBJ2-2, with 10 nucleotides matching TRBD1. Looked up from germline, CDR1 is MNHEY and CDR2 is SMNVEV (reference sequence). The CDR3 has 17 amino acids. Losses at the gene ends were 2 bases for V and 5 bases for J; bases not matched to a gene: 8. In nucleotides, the CDR3 is TGTGCCAGCAGTTTACTCTGGGACAGGGGTGGTACCGGGGAGCTGTTTTTT. It is translated as CASSLLWDRGGTGELFF.

This clone has a count of ten or more. The chain combines TRBV6-1 with TRBJ1-5, with a tentative D call TRBD1 (6 bases). V shed 2 bases and J shed 6 bases, with 11 bases lying between them. Germline CDR1 MNHNS, CDR2 SASEGT. CDR3 length: 14 amino acids. This chain's CDR3 is CASSERGASQPQHF. Written as DNA, the CDR3 is TGTGCCAGCAGTGAACGGGGGGCGAGTCAGCCCCAGCATTTT.

This clone was detected only a few times. V gene TRBV5-4 combines with J gene TRBJ2-1; D not resolved. The CDR3 contains 16 residues. The V and J ends lost 1 base and 5 bases respectively, with 16 bases between them. Germline CDR1 is SGHNT and CDR2 is YYREEE (reference sequence). DNA of the CDR3: TGTGCCAGCAGCTTGCTTGATCACATTCTTAACAATGAGCAGTTCTTC. This codes for CASSLLDHILNNEQFF.

The V call is TRBV6-5, the J call TRBJ2-7; 7 nucleotides agree with TRBD1. The CDR3 consists of 16 residues. Germline loops: CDR1 MNHEY, CDR2 SVGAGI. V was pared by 0 bases and J by 6 bases, with 11 bases of the junction left unmatched. CDR3 residues: CASSYSPGGSAGEQYF. CDR3 sequence (DNA): TGTGCCAGCAGTTACTCCCCAGGGGGTAGTGCCGGCGAGCAGTACTTC.

The V call is TRBV28, the J call TRBJ2-1; 10 nucleotides line up with TRBD2. CDR1 and CDR2 (germline): MDHEN, SYDVKM. The junction had 6 bases not matched to a gene; V was cut back by 6 bases and J by 4 bases. The CDR3 extends over 15 amino acids. CDR3 protein: CASRSLAGAYNEQFF. In DNA, the CDR3 is TGTGCCAGCAGGTCTCTAGCGGGAGCGTACAATGAGCAGTTCTTC.

The genes are TRBV10-3 and TRBJ1-2; D uncertain. V lost 0 bases, J lost 4 bases, and 9 bases lay in between. Germline assignment: CDR1 ENHRY and CDR2 SYGVKD. The CDR3 loop spans 14 amino acids. CDR3 bases: TGTGCCATCAGTGAGTCGTGGGAGGGCTATGGCTACACCTTC. Amino acids: CAISESWEGYGYTF.

The chain employs TRBV2 and TRBJ2-3; a weak D match, TRBD1 (6 bases). Trimming removed 3 bases from V and 0 bases from J, with 7 bases in between. CDR3 length equals 14 residues. The germline gives CDR1 SNHLY, CDR2 FYNNEI. CDR3 sequence (DNA): TGTGCCAGCAGTGAGCAGGGGAGCACAGATACGCAGTATTTT. Protein product: CASSEQGSTDTQYF.

The chain has TRBV12-5 and TRBJ2-7; 7 bases are shared with TRBD1. The germline gives CDR1 LGHNT, CDR2 FRNRAP. The CDR3 has 15 residues. After removal of 3 bases from V and 2 bases from J, the junction contained 7 bases not matched to a gene. CDR3 coding DNA: TGTGCTAGTGGTTTAGACACAGGGGTGCCCTACGAGCAGTACTTC. This codes for CASGLDTGVPYEQYF.

The chain joins TRBV4-1 to TRBJ2-7, with 11 bases identical to TRBD1. CDR1 and CDR2 (germline): MGHRA, YSYEKL. J was trimmed by 7 bases and V by 2 bases; bases with no gene match: 7. The CDR3 extends over 15 amino acids. CDR3 sequence: CASSQTGQGALEQYF. The CDR3 region has the DNA TGCGCCAGCAGCCAAACCGGACAGGGGGCTTTGGAGCAGTACTTC.

The gene calls are TRBV11-2 and TRBJ2-5; 9 bases map to TRBD1. This CDR3 has 15 residues. V was clipped by 3 bases and J by 4 bases; unmatched bases: 6. Per the germline V gene, CDR1 is SGHAT and CDR2 is FQNNGV. The CDR3 DNA is TGTGCCAGCAGCTTTAACAGGGGGCTGGGAGAGACCCAGTACTTC. Translating gives CASSFNRGLGETQYF.

J is TRBJ2-7 and V is TRBV7-2; no firm D call. The CDR3 loop spans 11 amino acids. Germline values: CDR1 SGHTA, CDR2 FQGNSA. V gave up 8 bases and J gave up 10 bases, with 15 bases separating them. In DNA, the CDR3 is TGTGCCAGCGGCCCATGGGCCTACCAGTACTTC. Translation gives CASGPWAYQYF.

The gene calls are TRBV6-5 and TRBJ1-4; 8 bases are a match to TRBD1. There are 13 residues in the CDR3. V was clipped by 4 bases and J by 6 bases; unmatched bases: 1. Germline CDR1 MNHEY, CDR2 SVGAGI. CDR3 sequence reads: CASSSGGDEKLFF. The DNA for the CDR3 is TGTGCCAGCAGTTCAGGGGGCGATGAAAAACTGTTTTTT.

This chain joins TRBV7-9 and TRBJ1-5; D possibly corresponds to TRBD1 (5 bases). The CDR3 has 14 amino acids. Germline V lookup: CDR1 SEHNR, CDR2 FQNEAQ (reference sequence). V was clipped by 1 base and J by 9 bases, with 13 bases between them. CDR3 in DNA: TGTGCCAGCAGCTTAGATGGGACTCTCGGGCCCCAGCATTTT. The encoded protein is CASSLDGTLGPQHF.

The CDR3 sequence is CASSFGFVADTQYF. The DNA of the CDR3 is TGTGCCAGCAGTTTCGGTTTTGTTGCAGATACGCAGTATTTT. The chain joins TRBV28 to TRBJ2-3; no definite D call. The CDR3 loop spans 14 amino acids. V was shortened by 3 bases and J by 4 bases, with 11 bases between the two germline ends. CDR1 is MDHEN and CDR2 is SYDVKM in the germline V gene.

The chain couples TRBV7-2 to TRBJ1-1; no clear D. Germline CDR1 SGHTA, CDR2 FQGNSA. The CDR3 is 10 residues long. This CDR3 is CAIGNTEAFF. The CDR3 DNA follows: TGTGCTATCGGGAACACTGAAGCTTTCTTT. The full variable domain, rest sourced from reference TRBV7-2 and TRBJ1-1, is GAGVSQSPSNKVTEKGKDVELRCDPISGHTALYWYRQSLGQGLEFLIYFQGNSAPDKSGLPSDRFSAERTGGSVSTLTIQRTQQEDSAVYLCAIGNTEAFFGQGTRLTVV.

The chain recombines TRBV4-2 with TRBJ2-1, with D maybe TRBD2 (5 bases). V lost 0 bases to trimming and J lost 9 bases, with 18 bases between them. The CDR3 covers 16 residues. Germline CDR1 is LGHNA and CDR2 is YNFKEQ. The CDR3 bases are TGTGCCAGCAGCCAAGATGGGAAACTGCCGGGGAGTGAGCAGTTCTTC. Translation gives CASSQDGKLPGSEQFF.

This chain uses TRBV7-2 with TRBJ2-5, with 8 bases fitting TRBD2. The CDR3 runs to 16 residues. Trimming at V came to 5 bases and at J to 3 bases, leaving 11 bases not matched to a gene. Germline V gives CDR1 SGHTA, CDR2 FQGNSA. CDR3 protein: CASSLVKGTRKETQYF. The CDR3 nucleotides are TGTGCCAGCAGCCTGGTCAAGGGGACTAGAAAAGAGACCCAGTACTTC. Together with reference TRBV7-2 and TRBJ2-5, the CDR3 gives the full variable domain: GAGVSQSPSNKVTEKGKDVELRCDPISGHTALYWYRQSLGQGLEFLIYFQGNSAPDKSGLPSDRFSAERTGGSVSTLTIQRTQQEDSAVYLCASSLVKGTRKETQYFGPGTRLLVL.

This clone was detected only a few times. The chain links TRBV4-3 to TRBJ1-5; no firm D call. There are 16 residues in the CDR3. Germline V CDR1 and CDR2: LGHNA, YSLEER. Trimming left V 0 bases short and J 2 bases short, with 11 bases between. CDR3 in DNA: TGCGCCAGCAGCCAAGATCTTGCCAGCGGCAATCAGCCCCAGCATTTT. This encodes CASSQDLASGNQPQHF.

V usage is TRBV4-2 and J usage is TRBJ2-3, with TRBD2 as a possible D gene (6 bases). CDR1 LGHNA and CDR2 YNFKEQ come from the germline V gene. The CDR3 extends over 17 amino acids. V was shortened by 1 base and J by 0 bases, with 14 bases between the two germline ends. CDR3 sequence (DNA): TGTGCCAGCAGCCAAGCTTACGGGGAGGCTAGCACAGATACGCAGTATTTT. Encoded protein: CASSQAYGEASTDTQYF.

In DNA form, the CDR3 reads TGTGCCAGCAGCTTGGGGCTAGCGGTCTACGAGCAGTACTTC. Its protein is CASSLGLAVYEQYF. The chain is built from TRBV7-9 and TRBJ2-7, with TRBD2 matching 7 bases. V lost 3 bases to trimming and J lost 3 bases; unmatched junction nucleotides: 5. Per germline, CDR1 SEHNR and CDR2 FQNEAQ (reference sequence). The CDR3 consists of 14 residues.

This clone was observed a few times. The rearrangement links TRBV6-5 to TRBJ2-4; perhaps TRBD1 as D (5 bases). The germline gives CDR1 MNHEY, CDR2 SVGAGI. This CDR3 spans 13 amino acids. V gave up 9 bases and J gave up 7 bases, with 16 bases separating them. CDR3 residues: CASWPREANIQYF. The DNA of the CDR3 is TGTGCCAGTTGGCCCAGGGAAGCCAACATTCAGTACTTC.

This clone appeared a single time. The chain links TRBV27 to TRBJ2-5; 11 nucleotides align to TRBD2. The V segment lost 5 bases and the J segment 9 bases; nucleotides outside the gene matches: 11. This CDR3 has 15 amino acids. Germline assignment: CDR1 MNHEY and CDR2 SMNVEV (reference sequence). DNA of the CDR3: TGTGCCAGCAGTCTGGGGCGTAGCGGGAGGGCCCCCCAGTACTTC. Translated, it gives CASSLGRSGRAPQYF.

CDR3 sequence: CASSRTGGYEQYF. The CDR3 DNA reads TGTGCCAGCAGCAGGACAGGGGGCTACGAGCAGTACTTC. The V gene is TRBV2, the J gene TRBJ2-7, with 10 positions matching TRBD1. V shed 6 bases, J shed 3 bases, and the junction held 2 bases outside the gene matches. The CDR3 has 13 residues. Germline CDR1 and CDR2: SNHLY and FYNNEI.

This clone was found once. The gene calls are TRBV5-1 and TRBJ2-2; TRBD2 matches at 8 bases. CDR1 and CDR2 (germline): SGHRS, YFSETQ. The CDR3 has 14 amino acids. The CDR3 bases are TGCGCAACGCATGCGGGGGGGAACACCGGGGAGCTGTTTTTT. This codes for CATHAGGNTGELFF.

Of note for this clone: This sample also contains other DNA sequences that code for the same CDR3. The chain is built from TRBV9 and TRBJ2-3; no reliable D call. V gave up 0 bases and J gave up 4 bases, with 3 bases separating them. CDR3 length: 12 residues. Germline V gene lookup returns CDR1 SGDLS and CDR2 YYNGEE. The CDR3 loop is CASSVVADTQYF. In nucleotides, the CDR3 is TGTGCCAGCAGCGTAGTAGCAGATACGCAGTATTTT.

CDR3: CASSQYTGGNQPQHF. For the CDR3, the DNA is TGCGCCAGCAGCCAGTATACAGGGGGCAATCAGCCCCAGCATTTT. The chain couples TRBV4-3 to TRBJ1-5, with 7 bases fitting TRBD1. CDR3 length: 15 amino acids. Germline-derived CDR1 and CDR2 are LGHNA and YSLEER. Unmatched junction bases numbered 4, after V lost 3 bases and J lost 2 bases.